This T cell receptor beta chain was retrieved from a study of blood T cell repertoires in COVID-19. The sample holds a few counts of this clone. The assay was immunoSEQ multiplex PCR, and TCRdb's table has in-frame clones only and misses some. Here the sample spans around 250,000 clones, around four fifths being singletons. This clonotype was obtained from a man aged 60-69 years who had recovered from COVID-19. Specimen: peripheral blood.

The CDR3 DNA reads as TGTGCCAGCTCGAAAGGACAGGTACCCGACGAGCAGTACTTC. This encodes CASSKGQVPDEQYF. V usage is TRBV18 and J usage is TRBJ2-7; 7 bases map to TRBD1. The length of the CDR3 is 14 residues. V lost 6 bases and J lost 5; bases outside the gene matches: 10. Germline loops: CDR1 KGHSH, CDR2 LQKENI.